This TCR beta chain was recovered during a study of cytomegalovirus exposure and HLA in healthy donors. General observations from the study: The Asian-associated ancestry cluster reportedly had fewer N-insertions than the roughly 670-donor mean in a later analysis. Sequencing depth across donors, presence/absence analyses assumed, was roughly uniform. In a later analysis, at a false discovery rate of 0.05, 16,951 TCR beta sequences matched HLA alleles. In a later analysis, the majority of CMV-associated beta chains seemingly showed HLA restriction.

In the PCR, 60 Vbeta and 13 Jbeta primers were used. This table comes from immunoSEQ multiplex PCR, and its TCRdb copy is limited to in-frame clones, with some not included. This sample has 120,000 or so clones; about three quarters occur once, and the top ten carry about 32%. CDR1 is MNHNS and CDR2 is SASEGT in the germline V gene. The CDR3 totals 15 residues. The V end lost 6 bases, the J end lost 2 bases, and 14 bases lay between the germline ends. As to this clone: The antigen remains undetermined.

This sequence was found in a man aged 60 to 75 in good health and CMV-seropositive. The sequenced sample was PBMCs. The chain employs TRBV6-1 and TRBJ1-3, with D perhaps TRBD1 (5 bases). The chain's CDR3 is CASRSIREAGNTIYF. The CDR3 region has the DNA TGTGCCAGCAGATCAATCAGGGAAGCTGGAAACACCATATATTTT.